This T cell receptor (beta chain) was recovered during a study of shared clonotypes between healthy human individuals. Naive CD8 cells lacked CD45RO and underwent positive selection for CCR7, leaving out terminally differentiated effector memory CD45RA+ cells. V dropped 5 bases and J dropped 6; count of bases not matched to a gene: 3. CDR1 is MNHEY and CDR2 is SMNVEV in the germline V gene (reference sequence). The CDR3 covers 14 residues. Deep-level assay runs were performed. Sequencing used immunoSEQ multiplex PCR; TCRdb keeps in-frame clones, though not all of them. Of a few million clones in the sample, about 94% were seen once.

This chain joins TRBV27 and TRBJ2-2, with 10 nucleotides matching TRBD2. The origin of this receptor is a man between 18 and 29 years old in good health. Some clones in this sample may be carry-over from other donors' samples. Sequenced sample: naive CD8+ T cells from PBMCs. CDR3 DNA sequence: TGTGCCAGCAGTCCGGGACTAGCGCCCGGGGAGCTGTTTTTT. Its translation is CASSPGLAPGELFF.